One sample yielded the 30 T cell receptor beta chains listed below, sequenced in a study of cytomegalovirus exposure and HLA in healthy donors. 13 Jbeta primers and 60 Vbeta primers were used for the PCR. Sequencing was performed with immunoSEQ multiplex PCR; in TCRdb, only in-frame clones are kept and a portion is missing. The sample carries about 200,000 clones, about 80% recorded once. The sample taken for sequencing was PBMCs. The source is a girl aged 5-17 years in good health and CMV-seronegative.

The sample holds a few counts of this clone. Mismatch with germline at one junction end may stem from a read error. This chain links TRBV7-7 with TRBJ1-1, with D tentatively TRBD1 (6 bases). This CDR3 is built from 15 residues. Germline V gene sequence: CDR1 SSHAT, CDR2 FNYEAQ (reference sequence). The CDR3 coding sequence is TGTGCTAGCAGCTTAGACAGAGGGGGGAACACTGAAGCTTTCTTT. Protein sequence: CASSLDRGGNTEAFF.

V gene TRBV9 combines with J gene TRBJ2-7, with D possibly being TRBD2 (6 bases). This CDR3 is 14 amino acids long. Germline CDR1 SGDLS, CDR2 YYNGEE. V lost 0 bases, J lost 1 base, and 8 bases lay in between. The CDR3 loop reads CASSVVGGSYEQYF. CDR3 coding DNA: TGTGCCAGCAGCGTAGTGGGGGGATCCTACGAGCAGTACTTC. Using reference TRBV9 and TRBJ2-7 for the parts outside the CDR3, the full variable domain is DSGVTQTPKHLITATGQRVTLRCSPRSGDLSVYWYQQSLDQGLQFLIQYYNGEERAKGNILERFSAQQFPDLHSELNLSSLELGDSALYFCASSVVGGSYEQYFGPGTRLTVT.

This chain links TRBV7-9 with TRBJ1-1; TRBD1 is a possible D gene (5 bases). Germline CDR1 and CDR2: SEHNR and FQNEAQ (reference sequence). The CDR3 has 15 amino acids. The V end was cut by 5 bases, the J end by 5 bases, with 18 bases between. This chain's CDR3 is CASSPSTGMGTEAFF. DNA of the CDR3: TGTGCCAGCAGCCCCAGCACAGGAATGGGTACTGAAGCTTTCTTT.

Of note for this clone: Mismatch with germline at one junction end may stem from a read error. This chain connects TRBV6-5 to TRBJ1-2; D not certain. The germline V gene encodes CDR1 MNHEY and CDR2 SVGAGI. CDR3 size: 11 residues. The CDR3 loop reads CASRKNSGYTF. The CDR3 nucleotides read TGTGCGTCCAGGAAGAACTCTGGCTACACCTTC.

The genes are TRBV7-8 and TRBJ2-5; D uncertain. V lost 1 base and J lost 5, with 8 bases in between. The CDR3 has 13 amino acids. CDR1 and CDR2 from the germline V gene are SGHVS and FQNEAQ. As DNA, the CDR3 is TGTGCCAGCAGCTTAGGTAGCACGGAGACCCAGTACTTC. Its protein is CASSLGSTETQYF. The full variable domain, its missing parts supplied by reference TRBV7-8 and TRBJ2-5, is GAGVSQSPRYKVAKRGQDVALRCDPISGHVSLFWYQQALGQGPEFLTYFQNEAQLDKSGLPSDRFFAERPEGSVSTLKIQRTQQEDSAVYLCASSLGSTETQYFGPGTRLLVL.

The gene calls are TRBV2 and TRBJ1-2; D is possibly TRBD1 (6 bases). Germline CDR1 SNHLY, CDR2 FYNNEI. CDR3 length: 12 amino acids. V shed 7 bases and J shed 6 bases, with 12 bases lying between them. CDR3 in amino acids: CASMGAVNGYTF. The CDR3 DNA follows: TGTGCCAGCATGGGGGCAGTAAATGGCTACACCTTC.

This chain uses TRBV18 with TRBJ1-2, with 9 nucleotides matching TRBD1. CDR3 length equals 12 residues. Unmatched junction bases numbered 2, after V lost 5 bases and J lost 7 bases. Germline CDR1 is KGHSH and CDR2 is LQKENI. The chain's CDR3 is CASSDRGVGYTF. CDR3 coding DNA: TGTGCCAGCTCAGACAGGGGGGTTGGCTACACCTTC.

The chain recombines TRBV27 with TRBJ2-1; TRBD2 might be the D (5 bases). With 6 bases removed from V and 8 bases from J, the gap between germline ends came to 23 bases. The CDR3 runs 16 residues. Germline assignment: CDR1 MNHEY and CDR2 SMNVEV (reference sequence). As DNA, the CDR3 is TGTGCCAGCAGGCCTACCGGGCGAGCGGTTTGGTATGAGCAGTTCTTC. Amino acids: CASRPTGRAVWYEQFF.

This chain joins TRBV18 and TRBJ1-1; no definite D call. Germline V gene data show CDR1 as KGHSH and CDR2 as LQKENI. V was trimmed by 0 bases and J by 5 bases, leaving 34 bases between them. The CDR3 has 22 residues. The CDR3 reads CASSPPRGGLSGRRRVATEAFF. CDR3 nucleotides: TGTGCCAGCTCACCACCTCGTGGAGGGCTCTCCGGTCGGCGCAGAGTGGCAACTGAAGCTTTCTTT.

This sequence joins TRBV4-2 and TRBJ2-1; weak D call: TRBD1 (5 bases). The CDR3 is 14 residues long. The germline V gene encodes CDR1 LGHNA and CDR2 YNFKEQ. The V and J ends lost 0 bases and 4 bases respectively, with 7 bases between them. The CDR3 spells CASSQEGQYNEQFF. Written as DNA, the CDR3 is TGTGCCAGCAGCCAAGAGGGGCAGTACAATGAGCAGTTCTTC.

V is TRBV10-1 and J is TRBJ1-1; D is unclear. Germline V CDR1 and CDR2: WNHNN, SYGVQD (reference sequence). Trimming removed 4 bases at V and 2 bases at J, with 8 bases between. This CDR3 comprises 13 residues. The CDR3 DNA reads TGCGCCAGCAGTGGAGGTATAAACACTGAAGCTTTCTTT. Translated, it gives CASSGGINTEAFF.

This chain uses TRBV6-1 with TRBJ2-7; tentatively, D is TRBD2 (5 bases). Trimming took 0 bases from V and 0 from J, leaving 12 bases between them. CDR1 MNHNS and CDR2 SASEGT come from the germline V gene. The CDR3 consists of 16 residues. CDR3 region: CASSEARARSSYEQYF. CDR3 DNA: TGTGCCAGCAGTGAAGCGAGGGCGCGTAGCTCCTACGAGCAGTACTTC.

The rearrangement joins TRBV5-5 to TRBJ1-5, with a possible D match to TRBD1 (6 bases). Germline CDR1 reads SGHKS; CDR2 reads YYEKEE (reference sequence). The CDR3 is 17 residues long. V was shortened by 4 bases and J by 1 base, with 18 bases between the two germline ends. This CDR3 is CASSPSPTGSSNQPQHF. CDR3 nucleotides: TGTGCCAGCAGCCCCTCCCCGACAGGTTCGAGCAATCAGCCCCAGCATTTT.

The rearrangement uses TRBV11-1 and TRBJ2-7; 8 nucleotides agree with TRBD1. V shed 5 bases, J shed 4 bases, and the junction held 16 bases outside the gene matches. The germline gives CDR1 SGHAT, CDR2 FQDESV (reference sequence). This CDR3 contains 17 residues. CDR3 protein: CASSRPRGTGQNYEQYF. The CDR3 DNA is TGTGCCAGCAGCCGACCACGTGGGACAGGCCAAAATTACGAGCAGTACTTC.

The chain joins TRBV6-6 to TRBJ1-2, with D tentatively TRBD1 (5 bases). Trimming shortened V by 5 bases and J by 1 base, and 11 bases separated the two germline ends. Germline assignment: CDR1 MNHNY and CDR2 SVGAGI (reference sequence). This CDR3 region has 14 residues. CDR3 DNA sequence: TGTGCCAGCAGTAGGGGCTTAGGTAACTATGGCTACACCTTC. Translating gives CASSRGLGNYGYTF.

The V and J genes are TRBV7-2 and TRBJ2-5, with TRBD2 matching 8 bases. This CDR3 region has 16 residues. The junction had 12 bases not matched to a gene; V was cut back by 4 bases and J by 5 bases. CDR1 and CDR2 from the germline V gene are SGHTA and FQGNSA. CDR3 region: CASSSVGGGRSETQYF. Written as DNA, the CDR3 is TGTGCCAGCAGCTCTGTGGGCGGGGGGAGATCGGAGACCCAGTACTTC.

The V gene is TRBV5-1, the J gene TRBJ1-3, with 10 bases fitting TRBD1. The CDR3 has 14 residues. Germline V gene lookup returns CDR1 SGHRS and CDR2 YFSETQ. V lost 4 bases to trimming and J lost 6 bases; unmatched junction nucleotides: 4. CDR3 amino acids: CASSPGTGENTIYF. The CDR3 region has the DNA TGCGCCAGCAGCCCCGGGACAGGGGAAAACACCATATATTTT.

This chain links TRBV7-9 with TRBJ2-3; 7 bases are a match to TRBD2. In germline, CDR1 is SEHNR, CDR2 FQNEAQ (reference sequence). With 3 bases clipped from V and 0 bases from J, the junction kept 0 bases outside the gene matches. CDR3 length: 14 amino acids. The CDR3 here is CASSFSGSTDTQYF. CDR3 bases: TGTGCCAGCAGCTTTAGCGGGAGCACAGATACGCAGTATTTT.

The gene calls are TRBV19 and TRBJ2-7, with D possibly matching TRBD1 (6 bases). Trimming stripped 6 bases from V and 2 bases from J, with 17 bases between. Germline CDR1 is LNHDA and CDR2 is SQIVND (reference sequence). This CDR3 is built from 15 residues. CDR3 sequence (DNA): TGTGCCAGTAGCCCAACGACAGGCCTCCCCTACGAGCAGTACTTC. Protein product: CASSPTTGLPYEQYF. The full variable domain, its missing parts supplied by reference TRBV19 and TRBJ2-7, is DGGITQSPKYLFRKEGQNVTLSCEQNLNHDAMYWYRQDPGQGLRLIYYSQIVNDFQKGDIAEGYSVSREKKESFPLTVTSAQKNPTAFYLCASSPTTGLPYEQYFGPGTRLTVT.

The rearrangement links TRBV4-1 to TRBJ2-7; TRBD2 matches 11 bases. Germline lookup yields CDR1 MGHRA and CDR2 YSYEKL. The length of the CDR3 is 16 residues. V lost 1 base to trimming and J lost 2 bases; unmatched junction nucleotides: 4. The CDR3 nucleotides are TGCGCCAGCAGCCAAGTTGTAGCGGGGGGGCCCTACGAGCAGTACTTC. Encoded protein: CASSQVVAGGPYEQYF.

The chain has TRBV5-4 and TRBJ2-5, with a weak D call TRBD2 (7 bases). Between the trimmed V and J ends, which lost 4 bases and 3 bases, there was a span of 22 bases. Germline V gives CDR1 SGHNT, CDR2 YYREEE (reference sequence). The CDR3 is made up of 17 amino acids. The CDR3 is CASSLLGGRGGEETQYF. The CDR3 DNA reads TGTGCCAGCAGCCTCCTCGGGGGCAGGGGAGGGGAAGAGACCCAGTACTTC.

This clone came up a few times. V usage is TRBV18 and J usage is TRBJ1-1; D is unclear. V was clipped by 3 bases and J by 7 bases, with 18 bases between them. The CDR3 spans 15 residues. Germline assignment: CDR1 KGHSH and CDR2 LQKENI. The CDR3 spells CASSPPIGASYEAFF. The CDR3 DNA sequence: TGTGCCAGCTCACCTCCCATCGGAGCCAGTTATGAAGCTTTCTTT.

The chain combines TRBV7-2 with TRBJ1-2; D is unresolved. Germline V gene lookup returns CDR1 SGHTA and CDR2 FQGNSA. This CDR3 contains 12 residues. V was trimmed by 5 bases and J by 8 bases, leaving 12 bases between them. The CDR3 DNA reads as TGTGCCAGCAGCCCCACCGGGGTAGGCTACACCTTC. This gives the protein CASSPTGVGYTF.

The chain recombines TRBV5-1 with TRBJ2-6; the D is unclear. There are 15 residues in the CDR3. CDR1 is SGHRS and CDR2 is YFSETQ in the germline V gene. The ends were cut back, 4 bases at V and 0 bases at J, with 8 bases in the middle. CDR3 sequence reads: CASSPRPSGANVLTF. The CDR3, as DNA: TGCGCCAGCAGCCCGAGGCCCTCTGGGGCCAACGTCCTGACTTTC.

This clone has only one observation. The V and J genes are TRBV27 and TRBJ2-5; 15 nucleotides match TRBD2. Looked up from germline, CDR1 is MNHEY and CDR2 is SMNVEV (reference sequence). V lost 7 bases and J lost 6; bases outside the gene matches: 9. The CDR3 is made up of 16 amino acids. CDR3: CASKGLAGGRGKTQYF. The CDR3 region has the DNA TGTGCCAGCAAGGGACTAGCGGGAGGTAGGGGGAAGACCCAGTACTTC.

This chain links TRBV6-5 with TRBJ2-3; 7 nucleotides line up with TRBD2. The V segment lost 7 bases and the J segment 4 bases; nucleotides outside the gene matches: 11. The germline gives CDR1 MNHEY, CDR2 SVGAGI. The CDR3 is 15 residues long. This chain's CDR3 is CASTPRGREADTQYF. The CDR3 nucleotides read TGTGCCAGCACCCCACGGGGTCGGGAGGCAGATACGCAGTATTTT.

This clone appeared a few times. The chain recombines TRBV29-1 with TRBJ1-1; D remains unclear. Germline assignment: CDR1 SQVTM and CDR2 ANQGSEA. The CDR3 sequence is 13 residues long. Between the trimmed V and J ends, which lost 4 bases and 3 bases, there was a span of 12 bases. The CDR3 nucleotides are TGCAGCGTTGGAGTCTCAACGGACACTGAAGCTTTCTTT. Translating it yields CSVGVSTDTEAFF.

This clone came up once. One end of the junction varies from germline; a read error may be responsible. The chain uses TRBV11-2 and TRBJ1-2; 8 nucleotides align to TRBD1. Germline lookup yields CDR1 SGHAT and CDR2 FQNNGV. CDR3 length: 16 amino acids. The CDR3 nucleotides read TGTGCCAGCAGCCTTCTATATACCGCGACAGGGGAGAAGGTTTACTTC. Residues: CASSLLYTATGEKVYF.

The V and J genes are TRBV9 and TRBJ2-3, with 8 bases lining up with TRBD2. The CDR3 is made up of 16 amino acids. The germline CDR1 and CDR2 sequences are SGDLS and YYNGEE. Germline trimming cut 6 bases from V and 6 bases from J; bases unmatched to any gene: 15. The CDR3 reads CASNLWGSGAGDTQYF. The CDR3 nucleotides read TGTGCCAGCAACCTTTGGGGTAGCGGGGCGGGGGATACGCAGTATTTT.

The CDR3 here is CASSRGPGKGEQYF. The CDR3 DNA reads TGCGCCAGCAGCCGGGGGCCGGGTAAAGGCGAGCAGTACTTC. The V and J genes are TRBV4-1 and TRBJ2-7; D might be TRBD1 (6 bases). The CDR3 contains 14 residues. Germline CDR1 is MGHRA and CDR2 is YSYEKL. With 4 bases removed from V and 6 bases from J, the gap between germline ends came to 16 bases.